Included here is one T cell receptor (beta chain) sequence, with context. The data derive from a study of blood T cell repertoires in COVID-19. Whole-study context: Material from acute and convalescent COVID-19 was sourced from the United States, Italy and Spain. Sample material is recorded as cDNA or gDNA derived from T cells, B-cell-depleted T cells, or PBMCs.

The length of the CDR3 is 12 residues. The ends lost 10 bases at V and 2 bases at J; junction bases unmatched: 3. Germline CDR1 is ENHRY and CDR2 is SYGVKD. Methods used by the authors: Amplified reference gene primers provided the basis for estimating nucleated cell counts. Libraries were prepared by immunoSEQ multiplex PCR; TCRdb keeps only in-frame clonotypes and omits some of them. V, J and clone size are taken as reported in that table, and D and trimming were inferred from the DNA itself. The sample shows 200,000 to 300,000 clones, 80% to 85% of them seen only once. The chain recombines TRBV10-3 with TRBJ2-7, with TRBD2 matching over 9 bases. The sequenced material came from peripheral blood. The sequence was collected from a man aged 60-69 years with acute or convalescent COVID-19. CDR3 in DNA: TGTGCCACGGCGGGAGGGGCCTACGAGCAGTACTTC. It specifies CATAGGAYEQYF.